The rows below give T cell receptor beta chains drawn from one sample of a study of graft-versus-host responses after intestinal transplantation. This table comes from immunoSEQ multiplex PCR, and its TCRdb copy is limited to in-frame clones, with some not included. Of fewer than 60,000 clones listed, about four fifths are singletons. Their specific antigens are unknown. This specimen consisted of unstimulated CD4+ T cells sorted from spleen or lymph node cells, obtained before transplant. The receptor set was obtained from a human donor who was the organ donor for an intestinal transplant. Each CDR3 is given with its conserved first and last residue. A D gene is named only where the DNA matches it firmly. Where a row states a size, it is once, few, many or the class of an expanded clone; other rows omit it.

V gene: TRBV19; D gene: TRBD2; J gene: TRBJ2-7; clone size: once; CDR3 protein: CASSIKTPWTSASYEQYF; CDR3 DNA: TGTGCCAGTAGTATTAAAACCCCTTGGACTAGCGCATCCTACGAGCAGTACTTC
V gene: TRBV5-4; D gene: TRBD2; J gene: TRBJ2-5; clone size: NA; CDR3 protein: CASSFGLAGGETQYF; CDR3 DNA: TGTGCCAGCAGCTTTGGGCTAGCGGGGGGAGAGACCCAGTACTTC
V gene: TRBV19; D gene: NA; J gene: TRBJ2-5; clone size: NA; CDR3 protein: CASSIKETQYF; CDR3 DNA: TGTGCCAGTAGTATCAAAGAGACCCAGTACTTC
V gene: TRBV10-3; D gene: NA; J gene: TRBJ1-2; clone size: NA; CDR3 protein: CAISESGANYGYTF; CDR3 DNA: TGTGCCATCAGTGAGTCGGGGGCTAACTATGGCTACACCTTC
V gene: TRBV6-6; D gene: NA; J gene: TRBJ2-1; clone size: NA; CDR3 protein: CASSYSATRNNEQFF; CDR3 DNA: TGTGCCAGCAGTTACTCGGCAACTAGAAACAATGAGCAGTTCTTC
V gene: TRBV27; D gene: NA; J gene: TRBJ1-1; clone size: NA; CDR3 protein: CASSLYGFRQNTEAFF; CDR3 DNA: TGTGCCAGCAGTTTATATGGATTCCGACAGAACACTGAAGCTTTCTTT
V gene: TRBV10-2; D gene: NA; J gene: TRBJ1-1; clone size: NA; CDR3 protein: CASSDRGTSEAFF; CDR3 DNA: TGCGCCAGCAGTGATAGGGGAACGTCTGAAGCTTTCTTT
V gene: TRBV5-1; D gene: NA; J gene: TRBJ2-3; clone size: NA; CDR3 protein: CASSLAQASFSTDTQYF; CDR3 DNA: TGCGCCAGCAGCTTGGCACAGGCCAGTTTTTCCACAGATACGCAGTATTTT
V gene: TRBV7-2; D gene: TRBD2; J gene: TRBJ2-1; clone size: NA; CDR3 protein: CASSLSGGYEQFF; CDR3 DNA: TGTGCCAGCAGCCTTAGCGGGGGCTATGAGCAGTTCTTC
V gene: TRBV6-5; D gene: NA; J gene: TRBJ2-7; clone size: once; CDR3 protein: CASSYGTYEQYF; CDR3 DNA: TGTGCCAGCAGTTACGGGACCTACGAGCAGTACTTC
V gene: TRBV29-1; D gene: TRBD1; J gene: TRBJ1-2; clone size: NA; CDR3 protein: CSAGRGRDYGYTF; CDR3 DNA: TGCAGCGCAGGAAGGGGGCGCGACTATGGCTACACCTTC
V gene: TRBV6-6; D gene: NA; J gene: TRBJ2-7; clone size: NA; CDR3 protein: CASSYPGYEQYF; CDR3 DNA: TGTGCCAGCAGTTACCCAGGGTACGAGCAGTACTTC
V gene: TRBV6-9; D gene: NA; J gene: TRBJ1-1; clone size: NA; CDR3 protein: CASSYGRGGEAFF; CDR3 DNA: TGTGCCAGCAGTTACGGGAGGGGAGGTGAAGCTTTCTTT
V gene: TRBV19; D gene: TRBD1; J gene: TRBJ1-1; clone size: NA; CDR3 protein: CASSMGDSLNTEAFF; CDR3 DNA: TGTGCCAGTAGTATGGGGGACAGTCTGAACACTGAAGCTTTCTTT
V gene: TRBV18; D gene: TRBD2; J gene: TRBJ2-5; clone size: once; CDR3 protein: CASSRWGGQRELQETQYF; CDR3 DNA: TGTGCCAGCTCACGCTGGGGAGGGCAGAGGGAGCTCCAAGAGACCCAGTACTTC
V gene: TRBV11-3; D gene: NA; J gene: TRBJ2-7; clone size: few; CDR3 protein: CASSLGTTYEQYF; CDR3 DNA: TGTGCCAGCAGCTTAGGGACAACCTACGAGCAGTACTTC
V gene: TRBV7-9; D gene: TRBD1; J gene: TRBJ1-3; clone size: NA; CDR3 protein: CASSLGDREFGNTIYF; CDR3 DNA: TGTGCCAGCAGCTTAGGGGACAGGGAGTTTGGAAACACCATATATTTT
V gene: TRBV18; D gene: TRBD1; J gene: TRBJ1-3; clone size: NA; CDR3 protein: CASSPRTGTGNTIYF; CDR3 DNA: TGTGCCAGCTCACCACGGACAGGGACTGGAAACACCATATATTTT
V gene: TRBV30; D gene: TRBD2; J gene: TRBJ2-1; clone size: NA; CDR3 protein: CAWSFSGKSEQFF; CDR3 DNA: TGTGCCTGGAGTTTTAGCGGGAAGAGTGAGCAGTTCTTC
V gene: TRBV10-2; D gene: NA; J gene: TRBJ1-2; clone size: NA; CDR3 protein: CASSGTENYGYTF; CDR3 DNA: TGCGCCAGCAGTGGGACAGAGAACTATGGCTACACCTTC
V gene: TRBV6-6; D gene: NA; J gene: TRBJ1-2; clone size: NA; CDR3 protein: CASSYRDNYGYTF; CDR3 DNA: TGTGCCAGCAGTTACCGGGACAACTATGGCTACACCTTC
V gene: TRBV5-6; D gene: TRBD2; J gene: TRBJ2-7; clone size: NA; CDR3 protein: CASSRPGLAGAAAYYEQYF; CDR3 DNA: TGTGCCAGCAGCCGCCCGGGACTAGCGGGGGCTGCCGCGTACTACGAGCAGTACTTC
V gene: TRBV23-1; D gene: NA; J gene: TRBJ2-7; clone size: NA; CDR3 protein: CASSQGHSYEQYF; CDR3 DNA: TGCGCCAGCAGTCAAGGACACTCCTACGAGCAGTACTTC
V gene: TRBV30; D gene: TRBD1; J gene: TRBJ1-3; clone size: NA; CDR3 protein: CAWRTTGGGNTIYF; CDR3 DNA: TGTGCCTGGAGGACTACAGGGGGCGGAAACACCATATATTTT
V gene: TRBV20-1; D gene: NA; J gene: TRBJ2-7; clone size: NA; CDR3 protein: CSASQSYEQYF; CDR3 DNA: TGCAGTGCTAGTCAATCCTACGAGCAGTACTTC
V gene: TRBV2; D gene: NA; J gene: TRBJ2-7; clone size: once; CDR3 protein: CASSASRKHYEQYF; CDR3 DNA: TGTGCCAGCAGTGCTAGCCGGAAACACTACGAGCAGTACTTC
V gene: TRBV14; D gene: NA; J gene: TRBJ1-2; clone size: once; CDR3 protein: CASSPPRTVPIYGYTF; CDR3 DNA: TGTGCCAGCAGCCCACCCCGGACAGTGCCCATCTATGGCTACACCTTC
V gene: TRBV6-1; D gene: TRBD1; J gene: TRBJ2-3; clone size: NA; CDR3 protein: CASSTGTGGADTQYF; CDR3 DNA: TGTGCCAGCAGTACCGGGACAGGGGGCGCAGATACGCAGTATTTT
V gene: TRBV11-3; D gene: NA; J gene: TRBJ2-7; clone size: NA; CDR3 protein: CASSLCGRVRGPTYEQYF; CDR3 DNA: TGTGCCAGCAGCTTATGTGGTAGAGTCAGGGGTCCAACCTACGAGCAGTACTTC